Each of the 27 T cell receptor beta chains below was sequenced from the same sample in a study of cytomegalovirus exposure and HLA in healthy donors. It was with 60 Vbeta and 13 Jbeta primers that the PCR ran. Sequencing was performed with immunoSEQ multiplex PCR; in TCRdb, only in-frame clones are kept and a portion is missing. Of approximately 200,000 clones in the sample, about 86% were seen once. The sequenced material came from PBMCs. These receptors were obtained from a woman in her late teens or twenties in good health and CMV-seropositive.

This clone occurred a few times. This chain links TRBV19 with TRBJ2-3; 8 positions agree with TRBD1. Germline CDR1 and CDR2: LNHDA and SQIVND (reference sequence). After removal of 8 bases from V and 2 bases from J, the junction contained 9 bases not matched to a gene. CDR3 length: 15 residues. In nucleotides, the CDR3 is TGTGCCAGTCAGGCCAGGGGGCTTGTCACAGATACGCAGTATTTT. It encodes CASQARGLVTDTQYF.

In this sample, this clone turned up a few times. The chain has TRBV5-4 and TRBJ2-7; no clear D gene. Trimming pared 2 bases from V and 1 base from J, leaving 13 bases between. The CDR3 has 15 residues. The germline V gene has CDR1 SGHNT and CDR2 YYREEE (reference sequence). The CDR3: CASSFSLAASYEQYF. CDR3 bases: TGTGCCAGCAGCTTTTCATTGGCAGCGTCCTACGAGCAGTACTTC.

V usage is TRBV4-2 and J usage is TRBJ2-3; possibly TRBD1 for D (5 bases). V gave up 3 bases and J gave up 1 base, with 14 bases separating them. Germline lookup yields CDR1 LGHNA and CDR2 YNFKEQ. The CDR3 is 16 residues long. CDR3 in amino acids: CASSHSQGGGTDTQYF. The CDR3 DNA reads TGTGCCAGCAGCCACAGCCAGGGCGGTGGCACAGATACGCAGTATTTT.

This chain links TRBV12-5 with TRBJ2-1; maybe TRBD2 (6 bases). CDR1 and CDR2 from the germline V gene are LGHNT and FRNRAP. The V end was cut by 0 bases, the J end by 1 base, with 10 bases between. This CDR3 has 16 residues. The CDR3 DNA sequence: TGTGCTAGTGGTTTGGTACATAGCGGTTCCTACAATGAGCAGTTCTTC. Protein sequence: CASGLVHSGSYNEQFF.

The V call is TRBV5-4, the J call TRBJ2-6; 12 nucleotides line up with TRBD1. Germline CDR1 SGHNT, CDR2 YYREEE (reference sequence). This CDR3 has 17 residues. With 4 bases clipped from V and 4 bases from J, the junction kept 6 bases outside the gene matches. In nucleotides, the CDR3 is TGTGCCAGCAGCGGGGGACAGGGGGCGCTCGGGGCCAACGTCCTGACTTTC. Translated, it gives CASSGGQGALGANVLTF.

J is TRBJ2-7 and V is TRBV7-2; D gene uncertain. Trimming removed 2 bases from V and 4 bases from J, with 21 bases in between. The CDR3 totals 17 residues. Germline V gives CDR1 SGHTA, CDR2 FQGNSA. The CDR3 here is CASSLLFQVKIPYEQYV. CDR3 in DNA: TGTGCCAGCAGCTTACTGTTTCAGGTTAAAATCCCGTACGAGCAGTACGTC.

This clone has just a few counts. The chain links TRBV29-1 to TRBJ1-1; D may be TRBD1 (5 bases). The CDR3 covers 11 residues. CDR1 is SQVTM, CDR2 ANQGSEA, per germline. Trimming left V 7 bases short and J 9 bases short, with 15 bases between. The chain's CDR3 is CSALEGTQAFF. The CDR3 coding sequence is TGCAGCGCTCTCGAGGGGACTCAAGCTTTCTTT.

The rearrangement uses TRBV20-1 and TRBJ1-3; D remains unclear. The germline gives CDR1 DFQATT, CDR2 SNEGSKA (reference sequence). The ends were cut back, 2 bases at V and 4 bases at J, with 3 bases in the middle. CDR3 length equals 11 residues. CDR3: CSARTGNTIYF. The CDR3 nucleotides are TGCAGTGCTAGAACAGGAAACACCATATATTTT.

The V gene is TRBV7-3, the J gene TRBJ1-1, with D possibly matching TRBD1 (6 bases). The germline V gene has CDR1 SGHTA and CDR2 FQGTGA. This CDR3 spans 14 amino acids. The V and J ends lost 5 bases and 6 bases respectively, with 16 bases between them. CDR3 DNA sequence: TGTGCCAGCAGCCAACGGGGGGGCGCGGCTGAAGCTTTCTTT. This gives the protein CASSQRGGAAEAFF.

CDR3 in amino acids: CASSSRPGQGTDTQYF. The CDR3 DNA sequence: TGTGCCAGCAGTTCACGACCGGGACAGGGCACAGATACGCAGTATTTT. The V call is TRBV28, the J call TRBJ2-3; 8 nucleotides line up with TRBD1. In germline, CDR1 is MDHEN, CDR2 SYDVKM. The CDR3 consists of 16 residues. J gave up 1 base and V 4 bases, and 7 bases lay outside the gene matches.

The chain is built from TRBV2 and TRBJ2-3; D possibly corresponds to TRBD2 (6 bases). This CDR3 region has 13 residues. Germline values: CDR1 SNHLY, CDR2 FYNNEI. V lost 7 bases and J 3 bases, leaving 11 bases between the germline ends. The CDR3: CASNGDSTDTQYF. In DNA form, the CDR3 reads TGTGCCAGCAACGGGGACTCGACAGATACGCAGTATTTT.

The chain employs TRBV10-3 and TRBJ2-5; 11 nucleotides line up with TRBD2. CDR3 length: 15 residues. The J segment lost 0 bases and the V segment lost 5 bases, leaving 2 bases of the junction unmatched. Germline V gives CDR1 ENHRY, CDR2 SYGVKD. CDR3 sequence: CAISSSGGDQETQYF. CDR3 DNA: TGTGCCATCAGTAGTAGCGGGGGGGACCAAGAGACCCAGTACTTC.

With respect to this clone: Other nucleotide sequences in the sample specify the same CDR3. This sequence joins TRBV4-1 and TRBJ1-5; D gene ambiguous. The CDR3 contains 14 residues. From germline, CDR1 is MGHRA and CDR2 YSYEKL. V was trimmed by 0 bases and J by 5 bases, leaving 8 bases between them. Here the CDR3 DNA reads TGCGCCAGCAGCCAAGATCCGGGTTATCAGCCCCAGCATTTT. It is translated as CASSQDPGYQPQHF.

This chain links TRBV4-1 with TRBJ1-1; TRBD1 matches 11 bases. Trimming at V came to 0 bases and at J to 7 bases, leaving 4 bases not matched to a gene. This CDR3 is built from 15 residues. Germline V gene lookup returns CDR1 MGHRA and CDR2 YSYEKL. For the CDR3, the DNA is TGCGCCAGCAGCCAAGATCGGGGGACAGGGGGTGAAGCTTTCTTT. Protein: CASSQDRGTGGEAFF.

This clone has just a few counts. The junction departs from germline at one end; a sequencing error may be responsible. The CDR3 sequence: CSSSESTVPYGYTF. Written as DNA, the CDR3 is TGTTCCAGCAGCGAGTCCACCGTCCCCTATGGCTACACCTTC. The V call is TRBV7-9, the J call TRBJ1-2; D is unclear. The CDR3 consists of 14 residues. From germline, CDR1 is SEHNR and CDR2 FQNEAQ (reference sequence).

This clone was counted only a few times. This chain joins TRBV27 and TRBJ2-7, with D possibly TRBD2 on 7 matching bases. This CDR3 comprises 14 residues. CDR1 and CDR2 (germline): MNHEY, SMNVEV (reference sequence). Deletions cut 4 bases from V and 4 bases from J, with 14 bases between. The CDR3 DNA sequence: TGTGCCAGCAGTTACGGGGGGCCGTCATACGAGCAGTACTTC. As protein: CASSYGGPSYEQYF.

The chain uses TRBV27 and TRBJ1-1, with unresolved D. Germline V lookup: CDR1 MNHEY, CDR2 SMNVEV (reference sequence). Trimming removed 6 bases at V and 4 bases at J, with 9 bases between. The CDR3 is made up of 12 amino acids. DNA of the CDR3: TGTGCCAGCAGGTCCCGAGCCACTGAAGCTTTCTTT. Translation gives CASRSRATEAFF.

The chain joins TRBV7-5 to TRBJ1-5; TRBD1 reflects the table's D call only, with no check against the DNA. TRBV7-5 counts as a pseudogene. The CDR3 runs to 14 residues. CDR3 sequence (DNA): TGTGTCAGAAGCAGGACAGGGAAGTATCAGCCCCAGCATTTT. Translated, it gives CVRSRTGKYQPQHF.

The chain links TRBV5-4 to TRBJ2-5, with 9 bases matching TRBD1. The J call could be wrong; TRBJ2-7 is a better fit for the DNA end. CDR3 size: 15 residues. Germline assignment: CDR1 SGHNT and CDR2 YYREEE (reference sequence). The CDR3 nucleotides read TGTGCCAGCAGCGGCGGGACAGGGTTACCCTACGAGCAGTACTTC. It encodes CASSGGTGLPYEQYF.

The CDR3 loop reads CASSRGLPNNSPLHF. The CDR3 DNA is TGTGCCAGCAGTAGGGGACTGCCGAATAATTCACCCCTCCACTTT. V and J are TRBV28 and TRBJ1-6, with D possibly TRBD1 on 5 matching bases. This CDR3 is 15 amino acids long. Germline V lookup: CDR1 MDHEN, CDR2 SYDVKM. The V end lost 5 bases, the J end lost 5 bases, and 13 bases lay between the germline ends. The whole variable domain, filled in from reference TRBV28 and TRBJ1-6, reads DVKVTQSSRYLVKRTGEKVFLECVQDMDHENMFWYRQDPGLGLRLIYFSYDVKMKEKGDIPEGYSVSREKKERFSLILESASTNQTSMYLCASSRGLPNNSPLHFGNGTRLTVT.

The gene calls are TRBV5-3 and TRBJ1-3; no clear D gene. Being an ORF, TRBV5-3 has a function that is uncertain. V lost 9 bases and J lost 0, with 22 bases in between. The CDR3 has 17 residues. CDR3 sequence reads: CATYYPVPGNSGNTIYF. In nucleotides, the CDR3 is TGTGCCACGTATTACCCCGTGCCGGGGAACTCTGGAAACACCATATATTTT.

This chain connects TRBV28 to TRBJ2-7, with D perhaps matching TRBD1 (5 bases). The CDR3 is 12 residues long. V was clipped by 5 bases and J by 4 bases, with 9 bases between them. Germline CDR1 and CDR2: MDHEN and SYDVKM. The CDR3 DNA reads TGTGCCAGCAGTATGCAGGGTTACGAGCAGTACTTC. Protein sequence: CASSMQGYEQYF.

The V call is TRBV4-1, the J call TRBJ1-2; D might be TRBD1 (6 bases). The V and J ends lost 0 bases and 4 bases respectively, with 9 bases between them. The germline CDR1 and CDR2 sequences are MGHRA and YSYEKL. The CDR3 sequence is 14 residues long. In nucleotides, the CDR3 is TGCGCCAGCAGCCAAGAGGGGGCAGGCTATGGCTACACCTTC. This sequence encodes CASSQEGAGYGYTF.

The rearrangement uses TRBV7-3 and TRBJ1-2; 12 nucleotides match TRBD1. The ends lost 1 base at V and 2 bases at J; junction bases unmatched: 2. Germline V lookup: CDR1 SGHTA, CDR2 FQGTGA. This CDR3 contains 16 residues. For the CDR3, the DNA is TGTGCCAGCAGCTTAAGTGGGACAGGGGGCAACTATGGCTACACCTTC. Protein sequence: CASSLSGTGGNYGYTF.

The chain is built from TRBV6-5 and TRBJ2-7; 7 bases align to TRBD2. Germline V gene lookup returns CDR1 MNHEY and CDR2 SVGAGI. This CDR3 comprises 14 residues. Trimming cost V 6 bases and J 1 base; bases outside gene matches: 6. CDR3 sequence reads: CASRPTAGSYEQYF. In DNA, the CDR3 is TGTGCCAGCAGACCCACAGCGGGGTCCTACGAGCAGTACTTC.

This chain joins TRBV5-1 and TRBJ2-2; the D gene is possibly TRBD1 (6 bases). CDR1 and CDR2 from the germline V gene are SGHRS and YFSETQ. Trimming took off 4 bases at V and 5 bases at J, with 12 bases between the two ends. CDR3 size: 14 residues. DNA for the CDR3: TGCGCCAGCAGCGCCGGACAGAGAACCGGGGAGCTGTTTTTT. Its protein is CASSAGQRTGELFF.

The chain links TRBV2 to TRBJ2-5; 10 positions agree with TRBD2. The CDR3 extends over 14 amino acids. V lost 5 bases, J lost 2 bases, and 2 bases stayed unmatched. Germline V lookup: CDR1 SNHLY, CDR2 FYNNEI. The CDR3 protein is CASSSGGAQETQYF. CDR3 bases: TGTGCCAGCAGTAGCGGGGGGGCTCAAGAGACCCAGTACTTC.